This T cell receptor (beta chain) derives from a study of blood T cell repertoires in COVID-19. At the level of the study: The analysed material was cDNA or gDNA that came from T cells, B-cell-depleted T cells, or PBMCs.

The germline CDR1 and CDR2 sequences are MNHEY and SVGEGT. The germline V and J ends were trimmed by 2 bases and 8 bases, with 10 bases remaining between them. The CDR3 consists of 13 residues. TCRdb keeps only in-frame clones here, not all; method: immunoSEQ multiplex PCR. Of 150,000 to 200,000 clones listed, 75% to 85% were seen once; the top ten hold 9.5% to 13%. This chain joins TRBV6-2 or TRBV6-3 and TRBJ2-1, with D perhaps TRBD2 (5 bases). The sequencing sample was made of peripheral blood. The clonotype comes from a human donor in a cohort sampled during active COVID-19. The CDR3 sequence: CASSYGRGHEQFF. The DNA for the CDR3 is TGTGCCAGCAGTTACGGTCGAGGGCATGAGCAGTTCTTC.